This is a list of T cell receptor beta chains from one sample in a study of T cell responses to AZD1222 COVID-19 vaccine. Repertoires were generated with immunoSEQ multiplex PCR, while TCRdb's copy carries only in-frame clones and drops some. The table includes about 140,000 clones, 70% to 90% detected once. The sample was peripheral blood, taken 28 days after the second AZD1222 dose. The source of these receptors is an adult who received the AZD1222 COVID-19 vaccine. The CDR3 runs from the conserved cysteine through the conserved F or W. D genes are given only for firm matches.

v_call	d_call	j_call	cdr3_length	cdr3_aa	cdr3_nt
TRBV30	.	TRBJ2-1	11	CAWSAGVEQFF	TGTGCCTGGAGCGCAGGGGTTGAGCAGTTCTTC
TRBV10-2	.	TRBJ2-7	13	CASSKGQGLEQYF	TGCGCCAGCAGTAAGGGCCAAGGGCTCGAGCAGTACTTC
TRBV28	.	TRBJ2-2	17	CASSLRRRGSGTGELFF	TGTGCCAGCAGTTTACGCCGTCGGGGCTCCGGCACCGGGGAGCTGTTTTTT
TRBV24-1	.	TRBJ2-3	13	CATSEVSTDTQYF	TGTGCCACCAGTGAAGTTAGCACAGATACGCAGTATTTT
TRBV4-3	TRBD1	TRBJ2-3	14	CASSRGQGTDTQYF	TGCGCCAGCAGCCGGGGACAGGGCACAGATACGCAGTATTTT
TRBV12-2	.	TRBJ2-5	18	CASRLAGAGGTPQETQYF	TGTGCAAGTCGCTTAGCAGGTGCGGGGGGGACCCCACAAGAGACCCAGTACTTC
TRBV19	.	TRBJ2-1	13	CASKDPNHNEQFF	TGTGCCAGTAAGGACCCCAACCACAATGAGCAGTTCTTC
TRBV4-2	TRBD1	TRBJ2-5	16	CASSGRDRASGETQYF	TGTGCCAGCAGCGGGAGGGACAGGGCGTCTGGGGAGACCCAGTACTTC
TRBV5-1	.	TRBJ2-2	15	CASSLEGRVAGELFF	TGCGCCAGCAGCTTGGAAGGTCGGGTGGCCGGGGAGCTGTTTTTT
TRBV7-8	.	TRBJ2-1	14	CASSLALALNEQFF	TGTGCCAGCAGCTTAGCTCTAGCATTGAATGAGCAGTTCTTC